These 32 T cell receptor beta chains were sequenced from one sample in a study of naive and memory T cell subsets. The beta constant-region primer was an equimolar mix of two oligonucleotides covering TRBC1 and TRBC2. The ligated cDNA underwent four PCR rounds using SP2 and nested alpha and beta constant-region primers. TCRdb ran MiXCR on the UMI-ligation and nested PCR reads and lists one entry per CDR3 protein. The data show around 30,000 distinct CDR3 sequences, roughly 20% seen once. Specimen: effector memory CD4+ T cells from blood. Subset specified: effector memory, CD45RA- CD27-. These receptors came from a human donor in good health.

This clonotype appeared a few times. This chain joins TRBV14 and TRBJ1-1, with D hard to call. V shed 2 bases and J shed 0 bases, with 7 bases lying between them. Germline V gives CDR1 SGHDN, CDR2 FVKESK. CDR3 length equals 14 residues. The CDR3 loop reads CASSQTRLNTEAFF. CDR3 coding DNA: TGTGCCAGCAGCCAAACCAGACTGAACACTGAAGCTTTCTTT.

The table lists this clonotype with a few counts. Compared with germline, one end of the junction differs, possibly owing to a read error. The chain employs TRBV3-1 and TRBJ2-5; 10 nucleotides match TRBD1. The CDR3 extends over 17 amino acids. CDR1 and CDR2 (germline): LGHDT, YNNKEL (reference sequence). This chain's CDR3 is CASSQDLGQGDQETQYF. The CDR3 nucleotides read TGTGCCAGCAGCCAAGATTTAGGACAGGGGGATCAAGAAACCCAGTACTTC.

The chain links TRBV6-2 or TRBV6-3 to TRBJ2-7; TRBD1 matches at 8 bases. Germline trimming cut 4 bases from V and 3 bases from J; bases unmatched to any gene: 5. Germline V lookup: CDR1 MNHEY, CDR2 SVGEGT. The CDR3 totals 14 residues. Written as DNA, the CDR3 is TGTGCCAGCAGTTTCGGGACAGGAGACTACGAGCAGTACTTC. Protein: CASSFGTGDYEQYF.

This clonotype was observed a few times. The chain couples TRBV4-1 to TRBJ2-2; 11 bases are shared with TRBD2. There are 18 residues in the CDR3. CDR1 MGHRA and CDR2 YSYEKL come from the germline V gene. V lost 4 bases, J lost 0 bases, and 7 bases stayed unmatched. In DNA form, the CDR3 reads TGCGCCAGCAGCCCACACCTGACTAGCGGGGCGAACACCGGGGAGCTGTTTTTT. This gives the protein CASSPHLTSGANTGELFF.

This clonotype was seen a single time. V usage is TRBV23-1 and J usage is TRBJ1-5; D unresolved. TRBV23-1 is an ORF, with its function uncertain. This CDR3 spans 13 amino acids. Trimming stripped 0 bases from V and 4 bases from J, with 4 bases between. DNA for the CDR3: TGCGCCAGCAGTCAATCGAGGAATCAGCCCCAGCATTTT. Translating it yields CASSQSRNQPQHF.

The chain couples TRBV11-2 to TRBJ1-1, with D perhaps TRBD1 (5 bases). The germline gives CDR1 SGHAT, CDR2 FQNNGV. Trimming pared 2 bases from V and 4 bases from J, leaving 11 bases between. The CDR3 consists of 14 residues. This chain's CDR3 is CASSLYQGSTEAFF. Here the CDR3 DNA reads TGTGCCAGCAGCTTATACCAGGGTAGCACTGAAGCTTTCTTT.

This clonotype was seen a few times. This rearrangement joins TRBV3-1 to TRBJ1-3, with 7 positions matching TRBD1. Germline CDR1 reads LGHDT; CDR2 reads YNNKEL (reference sequence). The CDR3 runs to 15 residues. Losses at the gene ends were 4 bases for V and 0 bases for J; bases not matched to a gene: 3. The CDR3 region is CASSLDRSSGNTIYF. In DNA, the CDR3 is TGTGCCAGCAGCCTGGACAGGAGCTCTGGAAACACCATATATTTT.

This clonotype was found a few times. The chain couples TRBV5-1 to TRBJ2-1, with 8 nucleotides matching TRBD2. This CDR3 comprises 15 residues. The germline CDR1 and CDR2 sequences are SGHRS and YFSETQ. The V and J ends lost 0 bases and 5 bases, in that order; junction bases with no gene match: 4. CDR3 coding DNA: TGCGCCAGCAGCTTGGGAGCGGGAGTTAACAATGAGCAGTTCTTC. As protein: CASSLGAGVNNEQFF. Complete variable domain (other parts from reference TRBV5-1 and TRBJ2-1): KAGVTQTPRYLIKTRGQQVTLSCSPISGHRSVSWYQQTPGQGLQFLFEYFSETQRNKGNFPGRFSGRQFSNSRSEMNVSTLELGDSALYLCASSLGAGVNNEQFFGPGTRLTVL.

This clonotype was seen many times. This chain joins TRBV20-1 and TRBJ2-5; D tentatively reads TRBD1 or TRBD2 (5 bases each). V lost 2 bases to trimming and J lost 3 bases, with 13 bases between them. Germline values: CDR1 DFQATT, CDR2 SNEGSKA (reference sequence). CDR3 length: 14 amino acids. The DNA of the CDR3 is TGCAGTGCTAGAAACCGGGACGCAAAAGAGACCCAGTACTTC. This gives the protein CSARNRDAKETQYF.

This clonotype was counted a few times. The gene calls are TRBV7-9 and TRBJ2-7, with D maybe TRBD1 (8 bases). Trimming pared 1 base from V and 7 bases from J, leaving 17 bases between. The CDR3 spans 15 residues. From germline, CDR1 is SEHNR and CDR2 FQNEAQ (reference sequence). CDR3 sequence reads: CASSLGVGQGGEQYF. CDR3 coding DNA: TGTGCCAGCAGCTTAGGTGTAGGACAGGGAGGGGAGCAGTACTTC.

The V and J genes are TRBV5-1 and TRBJ2-1; TRBD2 matches at 11 bases. CDR1 and CDR2 from the germline V gene are SGHRS and YFSETQ. This CDR3 contains 19 residues. With V trimmed by 0 bases and J by 3 bases, 11 bases remained unmatched. Written as DNA, the CDR3 is TGCGCCAGCAGCTTGGGGGCTAGCGGGAGGCCCGCCCTCTACAATGAGCAGTTCTTC. It is translated as CASSLGASGRPALYNEQFF.

This clonotype was seen a handful of times. The CDR3 DNA is TGTGCCAGCAGTTTCGGACAGAGGCAGGGGGCCAACGTCCTGACTTTC. It yields the protein CASSFGQRQGANVLTF. The chain couples TRBV27 to TRBJ2-6, with D possibly TRBD1 on 6 matching bases. Trimming cost V 3 bases and J 4 bases, with 13 bases left between them. Germline assignment: CDR1 MNHEY and CDR2 SMNVEV (reference sequence). This CDR3 has 16 residues.

This clonotype was seen ten or more times. V gene TRBV29-1 combines with J gene TRBJ2-6; tentative D call: TRBD1 (7 bases). Deletions cut 3 bases from V and 2 bases from J, with 8 bases between. The V gene's germline CDR1 is SQVTM and CDR2 ANQGSEA. This CDR3 is built from 14 residues. This chain's CDR3 is CSVDRGAGANVLTF. CDR3 nucleotide sequence: TGCAGCGTTGACAGGGGGGCTGGGGCCAACGTCCTGACTTTC.

This sequence joins TRBV18 and TRBJ2-3; tentatively, D is TRBD2 (5 bases). The CDR3 loop spans 15 amino acids. The V gene's germline CDR1 is KGHSH and CDR2 LQKENI. V lost 0 bases and J 6 bases, leaving 13 bases between the germline ends. The CDR3 loop is CASSPPVGNADTQYF. CDR3 DNA: TGTGCCAGCTCACCACCCGTCGGGAACGCGGATACGCAGTATTTT.

V usage is TRBV11-2 and J usage is TRBJ2-1, with 7 bases lining up with TRBD1. V gave up 6 bases and J gave up 5 bases; unmatched junction bases: 10. This CDR3 spans 15 amino acids. Germline assignment: CDR1 SGHAT and CDR2 FQNNGV. CDR3 residues: CASSYSRDSHNEQFF. CDR3 sequence (DNA): TGTGCCAGCAGTTACAGCCGGGACAGCCACAATGAGCAGTTCTTC.

J is TRBJ2-3 and V is TRBV10-3; no reliable D call. The germline CDR1 and CDR2 sequences are ENHRY and SYGVKD. This CDR3 is built from 14 residues. The V gene lost 4 bases and the J gene lost 4 bases, with 12 bases spanning the gap. The CDR3 DNA sequence: TGTGCCATCAGTGGGGCTAGTTCAGCAGATACGCAGTATTTT. Translating gives CAISGASSADTQYF.

The V gene is TRBV5-4, the J gene TRBJ2-5; 10 bases map to TRBD2. With V trimmed by 5 bases and J by 5 bases, 9 bases remained unmatched. This CDR3 spans 15 amino acids. Looked up from germline, CDR1 is SGHNT and CDR2 is YYREEE (reference sequence). The CDR3 here is CASRPSGRAFETQYF. DNA for the CDR3: TGTGCCAGCAGACCGAGCGGGAGGGCCTTTGAGACCCAGTACTTC.

V usage is TRBV7-6 and J usage is TRBJ2-1; TRBD1 matches at 10 bases. V shed 4 bases, J shed 7 bases, and the junction held 4 bases outside the gene matches. In germline, CDR1 is SGHVS, CDR2 FNYEAQ. The CDR3 has 14 residues. CDR3 loop: CASSWTGGMNEQFF. The CDR3 DNA reads as TGTGCCAGCAGCTGGACAGGGGGTATGAATGAGCAGTTCTTC.

The chain combines TRBV7-9 with TRBJ2-7, with TRBD1 identical over 9 bases. V trimming: 2 bases; J trimming: 5 bases; junction bases outside the gene matches: 7. Germline V gives CDR1 SEHNR, CDR2 FQNEAQ (reference sequence). The CDR3 consists of 15 residues. As DNA, the CDR3 is TGTGCCAGCAGCTTATCCGGGACAGGGACCCACGAGCAGTACTTC. Translation gives CASSLSGTGTHEQYF.

The chain carries TRBV6-2 or TRBV6-3 and TRBJ2-3, with D possibly TRBD2 on 5 matching bases. The CDR3 totals 13 residues. Per the germline V gene, CDR1 is MNHEY and CDR2 is SVGEGT. The V and J ends lost 4 bases and 7 bases respectively, with 12 bases between them. For the CDR3, the DNA is TGTGCCAGCAGTTTGGGGAGCGGTAATACGCAGTATTTT. Its translation: CASSLGSGNTQYF.

In this sample, this clonotype turned up many times. This chain joins TRBV29-1 and TRBJ2-7; possible D gene TRBD1, 5 bases. Germline V gene sequence: CDR1 SQVTM, CDR2 ANQGSEA. The CDR3 has 14 amino acids. Deletions cut 6 bases from V and 0 bases from J, with 15 bases between. CDR3: CSVDSPMGSYEQYF. CDR3 coding DNA: TGCAGCGTCGACAGTCCTATGGGCTCCTACGAGCAGTACTTC.

This clonotype was found many times. The chain combines TRBV5-1 with TRBJ1-6; D possibly corresponds to TRBD1 (5 bases). V dropped 0 bases and J dropped 7 bases, with 8 bases sitting between them. Germline loops: CDR1 SGHRS, CDR2 YFSETQ. This CDR3 is 14 amino acids long. The CDR3 DNA reads TGCGCCAGCAGCTTGGCCGGGGCCAATTCACCCCTCCACTTT. This codes for CASSLAGANSPLHF.

This clonotype was seen a handful of times. V is TRBV12-3 or TRBV12-4 and J is TRBJ1-1; the D is unclear. The CDR3 is made up of 14 amino acids. V was pared by 2 bases and J by 8 bases, with 15 bases between. CDR3 sequence (DNA): TGTGCCAGCAGTTTATCTCAAGGGCCCAGAGAAGCTTTCTTT. As protein: CASSLSQGPREAFF.

This clonotype is deemed medium-sized (0.01 to 0.1%). The rearrangement joins TRBV28 to TRBJ2-7; D gene ambiguous. Germline loops: CDR1 MDHEN, CDR2 SYDVKM. The CDR3 has 13 amino acids. The ends were cut back, 11 bases at V and 3 bases at J, with 17 bases in the middle. As DNA, the CDR3 is TGTGCCCATCAAAGGACCGGAAACTACGAGCAGTACTTC. Its translation: CAHQRTGNYEQYF. Full variable domain (remainder filled in from reference TRBV28 and TRBJ2-7): DVKVTQSSRYLVKRTGEKVFLECVQDMDHENMFWYRQDPGLGLRLIYFSYDVKMKEKGDIPEGYSVSREKKERFSLILESASTNQTSMYLCAHQRTGNYEQYFGPGTRLTVT.

The rearrangement joins TRBV9 to TRBJ2-5; a weak D match, TRBD2 (6 bases). The CDR3 contains 16 residues. V was clipped by 0 bases and J by 1 base, with 13 bases between them. CDR1 is SGDLS and CDR2 is YYNGEE in the germline V gene. The CDR3 is CASSVGSAGVQETQYF. CDR3 DNA sequence: TGTGCCAGCAGCGTAGGGTCAGCGGGTGTCCAAGAGACCCAGTACTTC.

The chain links TRBV6-2 or TRBV6-3 to TRBJ2-2; 8 bases line up with TRBD2. CDR3 size: 15 residues. V shed 2 bases and J 6 bases; nucleotides not matched to a gene: 5. Germline V CDR1 and CDR2: MNHEY, SVGEGT. The CDR3 region has the DNA TGTGCCAGCAGTTACGACGGGAGGGCCGCCGGGGAGCTGTTTTTT. Its protein is CASSYDGRAAGELFF.

This clonotype was detected ten times or more. This rearrangement joins TRBV12-3 or TRBV12-4 to TRBJ2-3; 7 bases map to TRBD1. This CDR3 region has 16 residues. Trimming removed 6 bases from V and 3 bases from J; junction bases left unmatched: 12. The CDR3 here is CASRPQTGIRTDTQYF. The CDR3 coding sequence is TGTGCCAGCAGACCCCAGACAGGGATTAGGACAGATACGCAGTATTTT.

This clonotype was counted many times. This chain joins TRBV20-1 and TRBJ2-3, with TRBD1 identical over 9 bases. The CDR3 covers 15 residues. CDR1 is DFQATT, CDR2 SNEGSKA, per germline (reference sequence). V was clipped by 0 bases and J by 3 bases; unmatched bases: 4. Here the CDR3 DNA reads TGCAGTGCTAGAGATATTGGGACAGGGACAGATACGCAGTATTTT. Amino acid sequence: CSARDIGTGTDTQYF.

This clonotype was counted between two and nine times. J is TRBJ2-3 and V is TRBV29-1; D is ambiguous. CDR3 size: 14 residues. The germline gives CDR1 SQVTM, CDR2 ANQGSEA. V was shortened by 6 bases and J by 2 bases, with 15 bases between the two germline ends. CDR3 coding DNA: TGCAGCGTGTTCCCCGGTGGTAACACAGATACGCAGTATTTT. This gives the protein CSVFPGGNTDTQYF.

This clonotype has a count of ten or more. The chain combines TRBV12-3 or TRBV12-4 with TRBJ1-4; the match to TRBD1 covers 7 bases. This CDR3 is 13 amino acids long. J lost 4 bases, V lost 8 bases, and 4 bases had no gene match. DNA of the CDR3: TGTGCCAGCGGGGGACAGCTTAATGAAAAACTGTTTTTT. This sequence encodes CASGGQLNEKLFF.

V is TRBV10-3 and J is TRBJ1-4; D ambiguous. Trimming took off 0 bases at V and 4 bases at J, with 3 bases between the two ends. The CDR3 has 13 residues. Germline V gene sequence: CDR1 ENHRY, CDR2 SYGVKD. The CDR3 sequence: CAISESSNEKLFF. The CDR3 region has the DNA TGTGCCATCAGTGAGTCGAGTAATGAAAAACTGTTTTTT.

This clonotype rates as medium-sized. This chain uses TRBV20-1 with TRBJ1-6, with D possibly TRBD1 on 5 matching bases. The CDR3 runs to 14 residues. Germline V lookup: CDR1 DFQATT, CDR2 SNEGSKA (reference sequence). V shed 3 bases and J shed 13 bases, with 19 bases lying between them. Written as DNA, the CDR3 is TGCAGTGCTAGTCACCAGGGACCTGGTTTTCCCCTCCACTTT. Translation gives CSASHQGPGFPLHF.